The entry below gives a single T cell receptor beta chain sequence along with its context. This entry is derived from a study of control samples from healthy donors and cancer patients. Sequencing was performed with immunoSEQ multiplex PCR; in TCRdb, only in-frame clones are kept and a portion is missing. This sample has roughly 55,000 clones, with approximately 95% found just once. The CDR3 covers 14 residues. Germline values: CDR1 SQVTM, CDR2 ANQGSEA. Deletions cut 4 bases from V and 2 bases from J, with 14 bases between. The genes are TRBV29-1 and TRBJ1-1; D is uncertain. Input material: blood. The sequence was obtained from a woman aged 18-30 years in good health. Written as DNA, the CDR3 is TGCAGCGTTGTGAGTTCAGGCGGTAACACTGAAGCTTTCTTT. The encoded protein is CSVVSSGGNTEAFF. Based on the CDR3 plus reference TRBV29-1 and TRBJ1-1, the full variable domain is SAVISQKPSRDICQRGTSLTIQCQVDSQVTMMFWYRQQPGQSLTLIATANQGSEATYESGFVIDKFPISRPNLTFSTLTVSNMSPEDSSIYLCSVVSSGGNTEAFFGQGTRLTVV.